This T cell receptor (beta chain) was sequenced during a study of Ad26.COV2.S vaccination and SARS-CoV-2 variants. Generated by immunoSEQ multiplex PCR, the TCRdb table keeps only in-frame clones and is missing some. The data contain roughly 92,000 clones, roughly 84% of them singletons. About this clone itself: The antigen is unknown.

Study conclusions and caveats: Across vaccine and placebo recipients, the breadth of non-spike TCRs was similar. Total T cell responses were possibly underestimated by TCR breadth and depth analyses. It was vaccine recipients, not placebo recipients, who had the higher spike-specific TCR breadth. Marked by substantial breadth, spike-specific CD8+ and CD4+ T cell responses were reportedly seen after vaccination.

Material: peripheral blood, obtained after recovery from COVID-19. This clonotype was obtained from a human donor who had recovered from COVID-19.

CDR3 protein: CASSPVDARTAGSNQPQHF. CDR3 bases: TGTGCCAGCTCACCAGTGGATGCCAGGACAGCGGGGAGCAATCAGCCCCAGCATTTT. The chain recombines TRBV18 with TRBJ1-5; weak D call: TRBD1 (6 bases). From germline, CDR1 is KGHSH and CDR2 LQKENI. The CDR3 has 19 residues. Deletions cut 2 bases from V and 1 base from J, with 21 bases between.